This entry describes one TCR beta chain. While infection was still active, Seattle patients were enrolled and then followed longitudinally. The data belong to a study of blood T cell repertoires in COVID-19. Study background: Samples representing acute and convalescent COVID-19 were sourced from the United States, Italy and Spain. PBMCs, B-cell-depleted T cells, or T cells were the source of the cDNA or gDNA that made up the material.

Original methodology: Reference gene primers were amplified, and this amplification served to estimate nucleated cell counts. Assay used: immunoSEQ multiplex PCR; TCRdb lists only in-frame clones, some missing. The V and J calls and the clone size are those of that table, but D and trimming were determined from the DNA. The repertoire holds 250,000 to 350,000 clones, with roughly 86% as singletons. CDR1 is SGHAT, CDR2 FQNNGV, per germline. Trimming pared 1 base from V and 7 bases from J, leaving 4 bases between. The CDR3 totals 11 residues. Sequenced: peripheral blood. The source is a woman between 25 and 40 years old with COVID-19, enrolled during active disease. V is TRBV11-2 and J is TRBJ1-1; D is undetermined. This chain's CDR3 is CASSLASEAFF. The DNA for the CDR3 is TGTGCCAGCAGCTTAGCCAGTGAAGCTTTCTTT.